This is a list of T cell receptor beta chains from one sample in a study of T cell changes during pregnancy in multiple sclerosis. Method: immunoSEQ multiplex PCR; TCRdb's copy keeps in-frame clones and lacks some. The table records approximately 34,000 clones, just over 90% of them present only once. Sequences were derived from CD8+ T cells from peripheral blood mononuclear cells, sampled in the first trimester of pregnancy. The receptors derive from a female donor with multiple sclerosis, enrolled in a pregnancy study. Both conserved end residues are part of each CDR3. Fields, in order: V gene, J gene, clone size, D gene, CDR3 protein, CDR3 DNA. D genes are given only for firm matches. Only part of the rows carry a size: once, few, many, or a class if the clone is expanded.

TRBV4-2	TRBJ2-5	.	.	CASSQEQGLVQETQYF	TGTGCCAGCAGCCAAGAACAGGGTTTGGTACAAGAGACCCAGTACTTC
TRBV6-4	TRBJ2-2	.	.	CASSVGRDTGELFF	TGTGCCAGCAGTGTGGGCAGGGACACCGGGGAGCTGTTTTTT
TRBV11-2	TRBJ1-1	.	.	CASSLGQSNTEAFF	TGTGCCAGCAGCTTAGGACAGTCGAACACTGAAGCTTTCTTT
TRBV7-3	TRBJ1-1	.	.	CASSLIVKAANTEAFF	TGTGCCAGCAGCTTAATCGTGAAAGCCGCGAACACTGAAGCTTTCTTT
TRBV6-6	TRBJ2-3	.	TRBD2	CASSRLAGDVDTQYF	TGTGCCAGCAGCCGACTAGCGGGAGATGTAGATACGCAGTATTTT
TRBV9	TRBJ2-7	.	.	CASSVTGKAGAYEQYF	TGTGCCAGCAGCGTAACGGGAAAGGCAGGGGCCTACGAGCAGTACTTC
TRBV13	TRBJ1-1	.	.	CASSHGHRAEAFF	TGTGCCAGCAGCCATGGACATAGGGCTGAAGCTTTCTTT
TRBV6-6	TRBJ2-7	.	TRBD1	CASSKPDRGPYEQYF	TGTGCCAGCAGTAAACCAGACAGGGGCCCCTACGAGCAGTACTTC
TRBV6-5	TRBJ2-1	.	TRBD2	CASSYTSGSSYNEQFF	TGTGCCAGCAGTTATACTAGCGGCAGCTCCTACAATGAGCAGTTCTTC
TRBV9	TRBJ2-7	.	.	CASSVLSGLYEQYF	TGTGCCAGCAGCGTACTTAGCGGACTCTACGAGCAGTACTTC
TRBV5-1	TRBJ1-3	.	.	CASSLGGSGNTIYF	TGCGCCAGCAGCTTGGGAGGCTCTGGAAACACCATATATTTT
TRBV27	TRBJ1-2	.	TRBD1	CASSRSAGQGHYGYTF	TGTGCCAGCAGCCGATCCGCGGGACAGGGCCACTATGGCTACACCTTC
TRBV5-6	TRBJ2-7	.	.	CASSLAPASDEQYF	TGTGCCAGCAGCTTGGCACCTGCCTCGGACGAGCAGTACTTC
TRBV30	TRBJ1-2	.	TRBD1	CAWFGQGLNYGYTF	TGTGCCTGGTTCGGACAGGGCCTTAACTATGGCTACACCTTC
TRBV28	TRBJ1-2	.	.	CASSALLGQGEHYGYTF	TGTGCCAGCAGTGCGCTGTTGGGGCAGGGTGAGCACTATGGCTACACCTTC
TRBV2	TRBJ1-2	.	TRBD1	CAPDRGDGYTF	TGTGCCCCGGACAGGGGTGATGGCTACACCTTC
TRBV6-6	TRBJ2-7	.	TRBD1	CASSPLGQGADEQYF	TGTGCCAGCAGTCCCCTCGGACAGGGGGCGGACGAGCAGTACTTC
TRBV2	TRBJ1-5	medium-sized	.	CASSKKTGSNQPQHF	TGTGCCAGCAGCAAAAAAACCGGGTCCAATCAGCCCCAGCATTTT
TRBV6-6	TRBJ1-5	.	.	CASSYLPGGNQPQHF	TGTGCCAGCAGTTACCTCCCCGGGGGAAATCAGCCCCAGCATTTT
TRBV19	TRBJ2-1	.	TRBD2	CASSRTVGTRAYEQFF	TGTGCCAGTAGCAGGACAGTGGGGACTAGAGCCTATGAGCAGTTCTTC
TRBV7-6	TRBJ1-1	once	.	CASSLGRNTEAFF	TGTGCCAGCAGCTTAGGGAGGAACACTGAAGCTTTCTTT
TRBV27	TRBJ1-4	.	.	CASSLSGWRGEKLFF	TGTGCCAGCAGTTTAAGCGGGTGGAGAGGTGAAAAACTGTTTTTT
TRBV14	TRBJ2-7	.	.	CASSQGYTGISYEQYF	TGTGCCAGCAGCCAAGGATACACAGGTATCTCCTACGAGCAGTACTTC
TRBV27	TRBJ1-1	.	.	CASMGQMNTEAFF	TGTGCCAGCATGGGGCAGATGAACACTGAAGCTTTCTTT
TRBV19	TRBJ2-7	once	.	CASSTGTDYYEQYF	TGTGCCAGTAGCACAGGGACCGACTACTACGAGCAGTACTTC
TRBV29-1	TRBJ1-2	once	.	CSVSLVWRDGYTF	TGCAGCGTTTCCCTTGTTTGGAGGGACGGCTACACCTTC
TRBV7-2	TRBJ2-5	once	.	CASSSALREHQETQYF	TGTGCCAGCAGCTCGGCACTACGGGAGCACCAAGAGACCCAGTACTTC
TRBV2	TRBJ2-7	.	.	CASKLLVTGPYEQYF	TGTGCCAGCAAGCTTCTCGTTACAGGACCTTACGAGCAGTACTTC
TRBV2	TRBJ2-2	.	.	CASLWTENTGELFF	TGTGCCAGCTTATGGACAGAGAACACCGGGGAGCTGTTTTTT
TRBV6-9	TRBJ2-1	.	.	CASTPSANPNNEQFF	TGTGCCAGCACCCCCAGCGCGAATCCAAACAATGAGCAGTTCTTC
TRBV10-3	TRBJ2-7	.	.	CAITPDTVYREQYF	TGTGCCATCACTCCCGACACAGTTTATCGGGAGCAGTACTTC
TRBV19	TRBJ2-1	.	.	CASSMGSFYNEQFF	TGTGCCAGTAGTATGGGCAGTTTCTACAATGAGCAGTTCTTC
TRBV19	TRBJ1-2	once	.	CASSPTGNGYTF	TGTGCCAGTAGTCCCACAGGGAATGGCTACACCTTC